This TCR beta chain comes out of a study of OX40 agonist ivuxolimab in advanced cancers. Germline lookup yields CDR1 LNHDA and CDR2 SQIVND (reference sequence). V was shortened by 4 bases and J by 5 bases, with 20 bases between the two germline ends. The length of the CDR3 is 16 residues. This clone was seen a single time. The assay was immunoSEQ multiplex PCR, and TCRdb's table has in-frame clones only and misses some. Of 55,000 to 65,000 clones in the sample, approximately 85% were seen once. The rearrangement joins TRBV19 to TRBJ2-5; D unclear. The source was CD4+ or CD8+ T cells sorted from blood, collected in a trial of the OX40 agonist ivuxolimab. This receptor was identified in an adult with an advanced solid tumor such as melanoma, head and neck, liver or kidney cancer. The CDR3: CASSTTNRVGGETQYF. The DNA for the CDR3 is TGTGCCAGTAGTACCACCAACCGGGTAGGCGGTGAGACCCAGTACTTC.